This T cell receptor (beta chain) was identified during a study of shared clonotypes between healthy human individuals. Study summary: The composition of the donors was a couple of women and a few men aged 18 to 49. Whole-study results and caveats: In this cohort, only blood was sampled, and tissue repertoires likely differ. The study drew on few donors, limiting represented genetic and exposure-history diversity.

This clone was seen a handful of times. Its antigen is not known. The V and J ends lost 5 bases and 4 bases respectively, with 14 bases between them. CDR1 and CDR2 (germline): SGHTA, FQGTGA. This CDR3 is built from 14 residues. The deep-level immunoSEQ assay was used. Using immunoSEQ multiplex PCR, the repertoire was profiled, and TCRdb retains in-frame clones only, with some absent. The profile shows a few hundred thousand clones, around 80% of them singletons. V and J are TRBV7-3 and TRBJ1-2; unclear D gene. This TCR was recovered from a woman in her thirties or forties in good health. Some clones in this sample may be carry-over from other donors' samples. Sequenced: PBMCs. CDR3 nucleotide sequence: TGTGCCAGCAGCCCTTCAGGACGAGGCTATGGCTACACCTTC. This codes for CASSPSGRGYGYTF.